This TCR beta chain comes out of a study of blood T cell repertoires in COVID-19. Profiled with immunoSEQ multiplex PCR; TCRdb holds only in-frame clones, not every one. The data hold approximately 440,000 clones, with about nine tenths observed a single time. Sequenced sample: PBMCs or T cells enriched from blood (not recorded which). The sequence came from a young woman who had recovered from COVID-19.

As DNA, the CDR3 is TGTGCCAGCGGTTACTTGTGGGGAGCTGGCGGGGAGCTGTTTTTT. The encoded protein is CASGYLWGAGGELFF. The J gene is TRBJ2-2, the V gene TRBV28, with D tentatively TRBD2 (5 bases). The CDR3 spans 15 residues. Per the germline V gene, CDR1 is MDHEN and CDR2 is SYDVKM. Trimming removed 8 bases from V and 7 bases from J, with 20 bases in between.